This TCR beta chain comes out of a study of human T cells and chemical hapten exposure. Whole-study findings and limits: No shift was seen in TCRs above 1 in 1000 frequency with DPC sensitization.

CDR3 size: 14 residues. Germline V CDR1 and CDR2: MNHNS, SASEGT. V shed 7 bases and J shed 0 bases, with 11 bases lying between them. The time point was: patch test 1, 2 weeks after DPC sensitization. The treatment is: therapeutic diphenylcyclopropenone sensitization with weekly scalp DPC. TCRdb reprocessed the RACE reads via MiXCR and lists one record per CDR3 protein. This sample has about 340,000 distinct CDR3 sequences, with approximately 6.3% found just once. This clonotype appeared many times. The antigen is undetermined. Here the sequenced sample was whole blood, taken in connection with sensitization to the hapten diphenylcyclopropenone (DPC). The source is a woman between 18 and 30 years old with alopecia areata. Some clones in this sample may be carry-over from other donors' samples. V is TRBV6-1 and J is TRBJ2-3, with D perhaps matching TRBD2 (5 bases). CDR3 DNA: TGTGCCAGCACAGAGGGCCTTAGCACAGATACGCAGTATTTT. It codes for CASTEGLSTDTQYF.